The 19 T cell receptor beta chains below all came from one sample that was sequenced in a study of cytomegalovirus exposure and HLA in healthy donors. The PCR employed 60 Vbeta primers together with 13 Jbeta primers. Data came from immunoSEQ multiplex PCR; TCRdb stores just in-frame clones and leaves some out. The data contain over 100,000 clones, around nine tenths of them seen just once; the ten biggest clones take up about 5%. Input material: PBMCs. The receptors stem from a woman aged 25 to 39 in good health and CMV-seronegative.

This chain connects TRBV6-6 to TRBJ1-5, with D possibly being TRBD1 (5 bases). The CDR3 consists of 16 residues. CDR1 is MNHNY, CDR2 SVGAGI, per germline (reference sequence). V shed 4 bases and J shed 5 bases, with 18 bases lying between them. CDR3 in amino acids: CASSSLRGSRYQPQHF. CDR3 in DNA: TGTGCCAGCAGTTCGTTGCGGGGCAGCAGGTATCAGCCCCAGCATTTT.

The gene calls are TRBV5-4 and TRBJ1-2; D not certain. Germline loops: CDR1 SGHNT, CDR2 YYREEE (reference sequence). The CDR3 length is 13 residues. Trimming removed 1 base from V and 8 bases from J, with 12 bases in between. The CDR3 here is CASSLRPGRGYTF. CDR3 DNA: TGTGCCAGCAGCTTGAGGCCAGGAAGGGGCTACACCTTC.

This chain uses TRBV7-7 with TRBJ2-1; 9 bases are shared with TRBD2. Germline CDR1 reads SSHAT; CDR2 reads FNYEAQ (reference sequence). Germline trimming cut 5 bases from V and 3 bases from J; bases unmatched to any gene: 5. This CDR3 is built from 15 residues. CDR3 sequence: CASSRSGGGYNEQFF. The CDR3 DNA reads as TGTGCCAGCAGCCGTAGCGGGGGAGGCTACAATGAGCAGTTCTTC.

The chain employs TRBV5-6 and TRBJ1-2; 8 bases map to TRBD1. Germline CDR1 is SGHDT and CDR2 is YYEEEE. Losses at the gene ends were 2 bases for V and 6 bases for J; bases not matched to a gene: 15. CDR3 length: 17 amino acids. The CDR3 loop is CASSLGPDREVGNGYTF. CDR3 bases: TGTGCCAGCAGCTTAGGTCCGGACAGGGAGGTCGGGAATGGCTACACCTTC.

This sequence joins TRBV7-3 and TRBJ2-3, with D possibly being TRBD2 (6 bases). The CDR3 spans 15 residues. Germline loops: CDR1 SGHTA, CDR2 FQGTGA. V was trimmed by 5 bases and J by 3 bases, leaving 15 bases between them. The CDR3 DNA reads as TGTGCCAGCAGCCCCAGGGCGGGGACTACAGATACGCAGTATTTT. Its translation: CASSPRAGTTDTQYF. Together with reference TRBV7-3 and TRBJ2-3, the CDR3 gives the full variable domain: GAGVSQTPSNKVTEKGKYVELRCDPISGHTALYWYRQSLGQGPEFLIYFQGTGAADDSGLPNDRFFAVRPEGSVSTLKIQRTERGDSAVYLCASSPRAGTTDTQYFGPGTRLTVL.

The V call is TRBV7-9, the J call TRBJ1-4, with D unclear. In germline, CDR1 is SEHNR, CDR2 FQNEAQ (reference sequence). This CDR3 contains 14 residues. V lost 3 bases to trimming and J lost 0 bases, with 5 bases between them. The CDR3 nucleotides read TGTGCCAGCAGCTTCGGTGCAACTAATGAAAAACTGTTTTTT. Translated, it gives CASSFGATNEKLFF.

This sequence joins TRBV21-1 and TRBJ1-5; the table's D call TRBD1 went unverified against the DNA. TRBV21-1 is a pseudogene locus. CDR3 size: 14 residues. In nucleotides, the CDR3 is TGTGCCAGCAGCCCGCGACAGGAAAATCAGCCCCAGCATTTT. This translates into CASSPRQENQPQHF.

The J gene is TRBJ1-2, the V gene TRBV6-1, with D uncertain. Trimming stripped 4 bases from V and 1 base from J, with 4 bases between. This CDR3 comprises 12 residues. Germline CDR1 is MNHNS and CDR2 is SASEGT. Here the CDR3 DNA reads TGTGCCAGCAGTGCAGATAACTATGGCTACACCTTC. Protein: CASSADNYGYTF.

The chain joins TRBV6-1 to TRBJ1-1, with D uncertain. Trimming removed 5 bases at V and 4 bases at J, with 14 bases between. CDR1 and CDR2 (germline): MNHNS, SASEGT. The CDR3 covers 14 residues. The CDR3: CASSSPPRGTEAFF. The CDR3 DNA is TGTGCCAGCAGTAGTCCCCCCCGGGGCACTGAAGCTTTCTTT.

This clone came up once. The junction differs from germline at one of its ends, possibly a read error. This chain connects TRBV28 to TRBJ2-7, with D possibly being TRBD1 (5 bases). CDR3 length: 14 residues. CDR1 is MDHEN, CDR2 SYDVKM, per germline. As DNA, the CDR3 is TGTGCCAGCAGGCCCCAAGGGGTCACCTACGAGCAGCACTTC. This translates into CASRPQGVTYEQHF. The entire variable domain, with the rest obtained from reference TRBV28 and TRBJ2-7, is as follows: DVKVTQSSRYLVKRTGEKVFLECVQDMDHENMFWYRQDPGLGLRLIYFSYDVKMKEKGDIPEGYSVSREKKERFSLILESASTNQTSMYLCASRPQGVTYEQHFGPGTRLTVT.

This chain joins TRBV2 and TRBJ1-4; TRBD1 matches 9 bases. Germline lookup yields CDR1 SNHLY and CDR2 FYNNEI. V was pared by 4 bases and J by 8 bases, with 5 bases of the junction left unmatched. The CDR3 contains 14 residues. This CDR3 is CASSVGQGWEKLFF. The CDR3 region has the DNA TGTGCCAGCAGTGTGGGACAGGGATGGGAAAAACTGTTTTTT.

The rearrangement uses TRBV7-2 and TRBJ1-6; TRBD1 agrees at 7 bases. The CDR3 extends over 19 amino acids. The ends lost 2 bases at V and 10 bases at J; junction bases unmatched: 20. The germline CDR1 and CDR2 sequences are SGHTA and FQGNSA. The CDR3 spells CASSLRWVAGGQARSPLHF. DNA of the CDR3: TGTGCCAGCAGCTTAAGGTGGGTGGCAGGGGGTCAAGCACGCTCACCCCTCCACTTT.

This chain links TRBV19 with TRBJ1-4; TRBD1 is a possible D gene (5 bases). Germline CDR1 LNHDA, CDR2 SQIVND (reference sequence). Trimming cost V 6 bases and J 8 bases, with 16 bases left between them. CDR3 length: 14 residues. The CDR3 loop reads CASRPQGMGEKLFF. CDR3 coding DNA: TGTGCCAGTAGACCTCAGGGAATGGGCGAAAAACTGTTTTTT.

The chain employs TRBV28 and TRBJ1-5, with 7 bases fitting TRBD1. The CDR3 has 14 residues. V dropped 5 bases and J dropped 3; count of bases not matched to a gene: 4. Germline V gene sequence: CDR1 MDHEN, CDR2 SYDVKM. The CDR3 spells CASSAGTVNQPQHF. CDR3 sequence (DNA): TGTGCCAGCAGTGCCGGGACAGTCAATCAGCCCCAGCATTTT.

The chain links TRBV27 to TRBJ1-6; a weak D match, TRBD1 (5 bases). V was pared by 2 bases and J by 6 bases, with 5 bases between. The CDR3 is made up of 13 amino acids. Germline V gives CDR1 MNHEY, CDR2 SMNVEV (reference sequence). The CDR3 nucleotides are TGTGCCAGCAGTTTAGACAGTAATTCACCCCTCCACTTT. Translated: CASSLDSNSPLHF.

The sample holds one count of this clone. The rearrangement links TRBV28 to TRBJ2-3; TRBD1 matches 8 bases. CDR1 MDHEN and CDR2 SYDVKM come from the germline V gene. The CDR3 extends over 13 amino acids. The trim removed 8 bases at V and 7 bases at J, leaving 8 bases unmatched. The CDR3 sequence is CASRDRLIHTQYF. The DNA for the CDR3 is TGTGCCAGCCGGGACAGGTTAATACATACGCAGTATTTT.

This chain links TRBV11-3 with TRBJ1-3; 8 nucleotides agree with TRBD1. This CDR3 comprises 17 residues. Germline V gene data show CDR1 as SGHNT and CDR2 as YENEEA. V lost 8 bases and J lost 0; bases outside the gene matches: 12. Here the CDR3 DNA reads TGTGCCAGCCGAAAAGCGGGACAGGTGATCTCTGGAAACACCATATATTTT. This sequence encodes CASRKAGQVISGNTIYF.

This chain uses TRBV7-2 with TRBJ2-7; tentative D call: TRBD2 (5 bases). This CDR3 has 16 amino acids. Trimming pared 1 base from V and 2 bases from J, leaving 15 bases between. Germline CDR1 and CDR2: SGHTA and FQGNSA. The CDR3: CASSLDRAGSAYEQYF. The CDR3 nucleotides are TGTGCCAGCAGCTTAGATCGGGCAGGTAGCGCCTACGAGCAGTACTTC.

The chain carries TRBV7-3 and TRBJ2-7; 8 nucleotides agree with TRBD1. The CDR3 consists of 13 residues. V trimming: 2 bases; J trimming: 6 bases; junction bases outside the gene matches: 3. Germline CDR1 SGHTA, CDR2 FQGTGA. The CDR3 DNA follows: TGTGCCAGCAGCTTAGACAGGGGCGCCGAGCAGTACTTC. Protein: CASSLDRGAEQYF.